The text below deals with one T cell receptor (beta chain). Per the study methods: It was from reference gene primer amplification that nucleated cell counts were estimated. The assay was immunoSEQ multiplex PCR, and TCRdb's table has in-frame clones only and misses some. The DNA was the basis for D and trimming; V, J and clone size are from that table. The data hold some 190,000 clones, with 80% observed a single time. These data come from a study of blood T cell repertoires in COVID-19. CDR1 SGHDN and CDR2 FVKESK come from the germline V gene. The junction had 4 bases not matched to a gene; V was cut back by 3 bases and J by 9 bases. The CDR3 runs to 13 residues. This study enrolled people aged about 18 to 90 from 20 to 25 US geographic areas.

This receptor was identified in a man aged 60 to 69 who had been exposed to COVID-19. The sample comprised PBMCs or T cells enriched from blood (not recorded which). This chain connects TRBV14 to TRBJ2-1, with TRBD1 matching 8 bases. CDR3 residues: CASSHAGGTEQFF. The DNA for the CDR3 is TGTGCCAGCAGCCACGCAGGGGGCACTGAGCAGTTCTTC. Drawing the rest from reference TRBV14 and TRBJ2-1, the complete variable domain is EAGVTQFPSHSVIEKGQTVTLRCDPISGHDNLYWYRRVMGKEIKFLLHFVKESKQDESGMPNNRFLAERTGGTYSTLKVQPAELEDSGVYFCASSHAGGTEQFFGPGTRLTVL.